This T cell receptor beta chain was captured by sequencing in a study of T cell responses to AZD1222 COVID-19 vaccine. General study findings and limits: Females made up more of the donors, who were largely white British, and clonal diversity may have come out too low. Baseline serology detected seropositivity in only a handful of AZD1222 recipients.

Using immunoSEQ multiplex PCR, the repertoire was profiled, and TCRdb retains in-frame clones only, with some absent. The sample records around 100,000 clones, about nine tenths being singletons. Germline V gene sequence: CDR1 LNHDA, CDR2 SQIVND (reference sequence). V lost 3 bases and J 11 bases, leaving 23 bases between the germline ends. This CDR3 contains 16 residues. Note on this clone: Antigen specificity is unknown.

The sequenced sample was peripheral blood, obtained on day 0 of AZD1222 vaccination. V usage is TRBV19 and J usage is TRBJ1-5, with D hard to call. The receptor was derived from an adult in good health. The CDR3 DNA reads as TGTGCCAGTAGTATTTTTGGGGTGGAAGATCCCAGGACCCAGCATTTT. It encodes CASSIFGVEDPRTQHF.